This entry concerns a single TCR beta chain. Primed by a sample-barcoded 5' primer and a J-beta primer mix, a second PCR proceeded for 7 to 11 cycles. TCRdb used MiXCR to reprocess the 5' RACE reads, holding one entry per CDR3 protein. The repertoire includes approximately 850,000 distinct CDR3 sequences, under 55% of them detected once, and about 21% sits in the top ten. These data are taken from a study of blood T cells in healthy people across ages. In germline, CDR1 is SEHNR, CDR2 FQNEAQ (reference sequence). V was trimmed by 5 bases and J by 7 bases, leaving 18 bases between them. This CDR3 region has 14 residues.

J is TRBJ2-7 and V is TRBV7-9; tentatively, D is TRBD1 (5 bases). The clonotype originates from a man aged 60 to 69 in good health. Sequencing used blood. The chain's CDR3 is CASSPSQVLGEQYF. For the CDR3, the DNA is TGTGCCAGCAGCCCCTCACAGGTCTTGGGAGAGCAGTACTTC.